A single sample gave rise to the 26 T cell receptor beta chains below, sequenced in a study of cytomegalovirus exposure and HLA in healthy donors. PCR was performed using 60 Vbeta and 13 Jbeta primers. Some clones are missing from TCRdb's copy, which holds only in-frame ones; the method was immunoSEQ multiplex PCR. The sample yields 43,000 or so clones, approximately 77% seen once. Sequenced material: PBMCs. The receptors come from a young man in good health and CMV-seronegative.

The chain employs TRBV5-4 and TRBJ2-3; TRBD2 matches 10 bases. V lost 4 bases to trimming and J lost 2 bases; unmatched junction nucleotides: 7. Germline loops: CDR1 SGHNT, CDR2 YYREEE (reference sequence). This CDR3 is built from 16 residues. CDR3 region: CASSPGLAESTDTQYF. The DNA for the CDR3 is TGTGCCAGCAGCCCCGGACTAGCGGAGTCCACAGATACGCAGTATTTT.

The chain uses TRBV6-5 and TRBJ2-7; 14 positions match TRBD2. From germline, CDR1 is MNHEY and CDR2 SVGAGI. This CDR3 is built from 14 residues. Losses at the gene ends were 4 bases for V and 7 bases for J; bases not matched to a gene: 3. The CDR3 loop reads CASSWTSGRSEQYF. CDR3 coding DNA: TGTGCCAGCAGTTGGACTAGCGGGAGGAGTGAGCAGTACTTC.

V is TRBV4-3 and J is TRBJ2-5; 13 bases fit TRBD2. The assigned J gene may be wrong: the sequence end matches TRBJ2-7 better. Per germline, CDR1 LGHNA and CDR2 YSLEER. The CDR3 loop spans 21 amino acids. CDR3 sequence reads: CASSQDLLASRTSGSFGEQYF. The CDR3 bases are TGCGCCAGCAGCCAAGATCTATTAGCTTCAAGGACTAGCGGGAGTTTTGGCGAGCAGTACTTC.

This rearrangement joins TRBV21-1 to TRBJ1-2; TRBD1 was called by the table and not checked on the DNA. TRBV21-1 is flagged as a pseudogene. The CDR3 spans 16 residues. CDR3 sequence (DNA): TGTGCCAGCAGCAAAGTGCCAGGGGGCGCTGGGAATGGCTACACCTTC. As protein: CASSKVPGGAGNGYTF.

The chain couples TRBV6-6 to TRBJ2-1; D not resolved. V was shortened by 0 bases and J by 0 bases, with 6 bases between the two germline ends. CDR1 MNHNY and CDR2 SVGAGI come from the germline V gene (reference sequence). This CDR3 has 15 amino acids. The CDR3 DNA is TGTGCCAGCAGTTACTCGAGCCTCTCCTACAATGAGCAGTTCTTC. Translated, it gives CASSYSSLSYNEQFF.

The chain links TRBV5-4 to TRBJ2-1; D is unresolved. V was pared by 2 bases and J by 12 bases, with 9 bases between. Germline CDR1 is SGHNT and CDR2 is YYREEE (reference sequence). The CDR3 length is 11 residues. CDR3 nucleotides: TGTGCCAGCAGCTTACTGACTGGGCAGTTCTTC. It specifies CASSLLTGQFF. Variable domain in full (rest from reference TRBV5-4 and TRBJ2-1): ETGVTQSPTHLIKTRGQQVTLRCSSQSGHNTVSWYQQALGQGPQFIFQYYREEENGRGNFPPRFSGLQFPNYSSELNVNALELDDSALYLCASSLLTGQFFGPGTRLTVL.

V and J are TRBV6-5 and TRBJ2-3; the match to TRBD2 covers 14 bases. The J segment lost 8 bases and the V segment lost 4 bases, leaving 8 bases of the junction unmatched. This CDR3 comprises 16 residues. CDR1 is MNHEY, CDR2 SVGAGI, per germline. The CDR3 sequence: CASSSPTSGREGTQYF. The CDR3 bases are TGTGCCAGCAGTTCCCCGACTAGCGGGAGGGAAGGTACGCAGTATTTT.

This rearrangement joins TRBV6-4 to TRBJ1-6; 9 bases map to TRBD1. The junction had 1 base not matched to a gene; V was cut back by 4 bases and J by 6 bases. Germline V gives CDR1 MRHNA, CDR2 SNTAGT. CDR3 length: 14 residues. The CDR3 loop reads CASSAGQGNSPLHF. As DNA, the CDR3 is TGTGCCAGCAGTGCGGGACAGGGTAATTCACCCCTCCACTTT.

The chain joins TRBV15 to TRBJ2-3, with 13 bases lining up with TRBD2. This CDR3 is built from 18 residues. CDR1 and CDR2 from the germline V gene are LNHNV and YYDKDF (reference sequence). The junction had 5 bases not matched to a gene; V was cut back by 1 base and J by 1 base. The CDR3 DNA follows: TGTGCCACCAGCAGAGGGACTAGCGGGAGCGCTGGCACAGATACGCAGTATTTT. Encoded protein: CATSRGTSGSAGTDTQYF.

The chain links TRBV2 to TRBJ2-2; 7 bases are a match to TRBD1. Germline CDR1 and CDR2: SNHLY and FYNNEI. The V gene end was trimmed by 6 bases and the J gene end by 0 bases; junction bases not matched to a gene: 4. This CDR3 spans 15 amino acids. The CDR3 region is CASRRQGANTGELFF. As DNA, the CDR3 is TGTGCCAGCAGGCGACAGGGCGCGAACACCGGGGAGCTGTTTTTT.

The rearrangement joins TRBV15 to TRBJ2-5, with TRBD1 matching 7 bases. The V segment lost 2 bases and the J segment 2 bases; nucleotides outside the gene matches: 5. The CDR3 consists of 15 residues. Germline CDR1 LNHNV, CDR2 YYDKDF (reference sequence). The DNA of the CDR3 is TGTGCCACCAGCAGAAACAGGGGAGTTCAAGAGACCCAGTACTTC. Its translation is CATSRNRGVQETQYF.

V and J are TRBV5-1 and TRBJ1-3; no reliable D call. V dropped 1 base and J dropped 0 bases, with 8 bases sitting between them. The CDR3 covers 15 residues. The germline CDR1 and CDR2 sequences are SGHRS and YFSETQ. The CDR3 DNA is TGCGCCAGCAGCTTGACCCGGAGCTCTGGAAACACCATATATTTT. It specifies CASSLTRSSGNTIYF.

This chain uses TRBV28 with TRBJ2-5; D gene uncertain. The ends were cut back, 5 bases at V and 5 bases at J, with 21 bases in the middle. Per germline, CDR1 MDHEN and CDR2 SYDVKM. The CDR3 is 16 residues long. The CDR3 here is CASSLSNWASRETQYF. In DNA, the CDR3 is TGTGCCAGCAGTCTATCCAATTGGGCTTCCAGGGAGACCCAGTACTTC.

The rearrangement links TRBV9 to TRBJ2-3, with TRBD1 matching 9 bases. The junction had 10 bases not matched to a gene; V was cut back by 3 bases and J by 2 bases. Germline CDR1 and CDR2: SGDLS and YYNGEE. This CDR3 spans 17 amino acids. In DNA, the CDR3 is TGTGCCAGCAGCGCCCCGCCAGGGACAGGGTACACAGATACGCAGTATTTT. Translation: CASSAPPGTGYTDTQYF.

This clone has more than one count but fewer than ten. The chain couples TRBV18 to TRBJ1-4; 9 bases agree with TRBD1. Losses at the gene ends were 3 bases for V and 7 bases for J; bases not matched to a gene: 0. This CDR3 region has 13 residues. Per the germline V gene, CDR1 is KGHSH and CDR2 is LQKENI. DNA of the CDR3: TGTGCCAGCTCACCGGACAGGGGTGAAAAACTGTTTTTT. Translating gives CASSPDRGEKLFF.

CDR3 protein: CASSSGTVPNEKLFF. DNA of the CDR3: TGTGCCAGCAGCTCCGGGACAGTCCCTAATGAAAAACTGTTTTTT. The chain couples TRBV5-4 to TRBJ1-4, with 7 bases identical to TRBD1. The CDR3 is 15 residues long. Germline V lookup: CDR1 SGHNT, CDR2 YYREEE (reference sequence). Unmatched junction bases numbered 5, after V lost 3 bases and J lost 3 bases.

The chain couples TRBV11-2 to TRBJ2-7, with 14 bases fitting TRBD2. This CDR3 spans 17 amino acids. The ends lost 3 bases at V and 3 bases at J; junction bases unmatched: 7. Looked up from germline, CDR1 is SGHAT and CDR2 is FQNNGV. The CDR3 nucleotides read TGTGCCAGCAGCTTGACTAGCGGGAGGGCTGGGGTCTACGAGCAGTACTTC. It yields the protein CASSLTSGRAGVYEQYF.

This rearrangement joins TRBV10-1 to TRBJ2-5; TRBD2 matches at 11 bases. V shed 4 bases and J 4 bases; nucleotides not matched to a gene: 8. Germline V gives CDR1 WNHNN, CDR2 SYGVQD (reference sequence). The CDR3 extends over 16 amino acids. The CDR3 spells CASSGPGLADGETQYF. Here the CDR3 DNA reads TGCGCCAGCAGTGGACCGGGACTAGCGGACGGAGAGACCCAGTACTTC.

Turning to this clone: Germline and junction disagree at one end, which may indicate a read error. V gene TRBV7-9 combines with J gene TRBJ2-7, with D tentatively TRBD2 (6 bases). The CDR3 has 14 amino acids. CDR1 is SEHNR, CDR2 FQNEAQ, per germline (reference sequence). Written as DNA, the CDR3 is TGTTCCAGCAGCTTAGGGAGGTTACCATACGAGCAGTACTTC. The encoded protein is CSSSLGRLPYEQYF.

The genes are TRBV2 and TRBJ2-1; 14 bases agree with TRBD2. From germline, CDR1 is SNHLY and CDR2 FYNNEI. V shed 8 bases and J 7 bases; nucleotides not matched to a gene: 4. This CDR3 is built from 14 residues. The CDR3 loop reads CASSGLAGANEQFF. CDR3 bases: TGTGCCAGCTCGGGACTAGCGGGAGCTAATGAGCAGTTCTTC. The entire variable domain, with the rest obtained from reference TRBV2 and TRBJ2-1, is as follows: EPEVTQTPSHQVTQMGQEVILRCVPISNHLYFYWYRQILGQKVEFLVSFYNNEISEKSEIFDDQFSVERPDGSNFTLKIRSTKLEDSAMYFCASSGLAGANEQFFGPGTRLTVL.

This chain uses TRBV7-2 with TRBJ1-3; D gene ambiguous. CDR1 is SGHTA and CDR2 is FQGNSA in the germline V gene. The CDR3 length is 12 residues. Trimming pared 1 base from V and 7 bases from J, leaving 5 bases between. This CDR3 is CASSLERNTIYF. CDR3 sequence (DNA): TGTGCCAGCAGCTTAGAGAGGAACACCATATATTTT.

The V call is TRBV19, the J call TRBJ2-2; tentatively, D is TRBD1 (6 bases). This CDR3 region has 21 residues. V lost 4 bases and J lost 1, with 28 bases in between. Per germline, CDR1 LNHDA and CDR2 SQIVND (reference sequence). CDR3 DNA sequence: TGTGCCAGTAGTACGGACAACAGGGATCTGGCTATATTTGAGAACACCGGGGAGCTGTTTTTT. It yields the protein CASSTDNRDLAIFENTGELFF.

This clone was counted a few times. The gene calls are TRBV7-2 and TRBJ2-2; TRBD2 agrees at 11 bases. Losses at the gene ends were 5 bases for V and 6 bases for J; bases not matched to a gene: 8. The CDR3 sequence is 16 residues long. Germline CDR1 and CDR2: SGHTA and FQGNSA. CDR3 loop: CASSLYSSGRSGELFF. DNA of the CDR3: TGTGCCAGCAGCCTCTATTCTAGCGGGAGGTCCGGGGAGCTGTTTTTT.

V gene TRBV5-1 combines with J gene TRBJ2-3; weak D call: TRBD2 (6 bases). The ends were cut back, 0 bases at V and 7 bases at J, with 9 bases in the middle. Germline V gene data show CDR1 as SGHRS and CDR2 as YFSETQ. The CDR3 is 13 amino acids. The CDR3 DNA reads as TGCGCCAGCAGCTTGGCCGGAGGGAATACGCAGTATTTT. This sequence encodes CASSLAGGNTQYF.

This clone appeared a few times. The rearrangement links TRBV7-6 to TRBJ1-1; 9 bases are shared with TRBD1. Germline V gene lookup returns CDR1 SGHVS and CDR2 FNYEAQ. The V segment lost 5 bases and the J segment 3 bases; nucleotides outside the gene matches: 13. The CDR3 loop spans 17 amino acids. This chain's CDR3 is CASSPLGTGLGDTEAFF. The CDR3, as DNA: TGTGCCAGCAGCCCGCTAGGGACAGGGCTCGGGGACACTGAAGCTTTCTTT.

The chain carries TRBV7-2 and TRBJ2-3; D perhaps matches TRBD2 (6 bases). This CDR3 spans 14 amino acids. CDR1 and CDR2 from the germline V gene are SGHTA and FQGNSA. The V end lost 2 bases, the J end lost 6 bases, and 12 bases lay between the germline ends. CDR3 residues: CASSLSRGDDTQYF. The CDR3, as DNA: TGTGCCAGCAGCTTAAGTCGCGGGGACGATACGCAGTATTTT.